Presented here are 16 T cell receptor beta chains from one specimen sequenced in a study of T cell responses to AZD1222 COVID-19 vaccine. Profiling relied on immunoSEQ multiplex PCR, and the TCRdb table lists in-frame clones only, not all of them. The sample has roughly 130,000 clones; 80% to 90% are singletons. The source was peripheral blood, collected on day 0 of AZD1222 vaccination. The receptor source for this set is an adult in good health.

This clone was counted a few times. The chain couples TRBV11-2 to TRBJ2-7, with 13 bases matching TRBD2. The V and J ends lost 6 bases and 5 bases, in that order; junction bases with no gene match: 4. Germline V gene lookup returns CDR1 SGHAT and CDR2 FQNNGV. CDR3 length: 14 residues. CDR3 nucleotides: TGTGCCAGCAGGCGGACTAGCGGGGGAAACGAGCAGTACTTC. Translation: CASRRTSGGNEQYF.

The V call is TRBV30, the J call TRBJ2-5, with 8 nucleotides matching TRBD2. This CDR3 has 14 amino acids. Germline-derived CDR1 and CDR2 are GTSNPN and SVGIG (reference sequence). Trimming cost V 3 bases and J 2 bases; bases outside gene matches: 5. Here the CDR3 reads CAWRPAGVQETQYF. DNA for the CDR3: TGTGCCTGGAGGCCAGCGGGGGTGCAAGAGACCCAGTACTTC.

CDR3: CASNPGQLNSPLHF. The CDR3 DNA reads as TGTGCCAGCAACCCGGGACAGTTAAATTCACCCCTCCACTTT. The V call is TRBV7-8, the J call TRBJ1-6; 7 bases fit TRBD1. J lost 7 bases, V lost 7 bases, and 7 bases had no gene match. The CDR3 consists of 14 residues. Germline loops: CDR1 SGHVS, CDR2 FQNEAQ.

The rearrangement links TRBV19 to TRBJ2-2; D not certain. The length of the CDR3 is 13 residues. Germline CDR1 and CDR2: LNHDA and SQIVND (reference sequence). The V and J ends lost 8 bases and 5 bases respectively, with 12 bases between them. CDR3 amino acids: CASPATPTGELFF. CDR3 nucleotide sequence: TGTGCCAGTCCGGCGACTCCTACCGGGGAGCTGTTTTTT. The full variable domain, rest sourced from reference TRBV19 and TRBJ2-2, is DGGITQSPKYLFRKEGQNVTLSCEQNLNHDAMYWYRQDPGQGLRLIYYSQIVNDFQKGDIAEGYSVSREKKESFPLTVTSAQKNPTAFYLCASPATPTGELFFGEGSRLTVL.

This chain joins TRBV4-1 and TRBJ1-2; the D gene is possibly TRBD1 (5 bases). The CDR3 length is 15 residues. Trimming cost V 1 base and J 2 bases, with 11 bases left between them. Germline CDR1 is MGHRA and CDR2 is YSYEKL. The CDR3 protein is CASSQVAGNNYGYTF. The CDR3 bases are TGCGCCAGCAGCCAAGTGGCAGGGAACAACTATGGCTACACCTTC.

CDR3 residues: CASSSSQTGGYGYTF. The CDR3 DNA is TGTGCCAGCAGTTCCAGTCAGACAGGGGGCTATGGCTACACCTTC. The rearrangement uses TRBV6-5 and TRBJ1-2, with 9 bases identical to TRBD1. The V gene's germline CDR1 is MNHEY and CDR2 SVGAGI. V shed 4 bases and J 4 bases; nucleotides not matched to a gene: 7. The CDR3 consists of 15 residues.

The chain combines TRBV27 with TRBJ2-7, with TRBD1 matching 8 bases. The CDR3 is 14 residues long. V was clipped by 6 bases and J by 5 bases; unmatched bases: 9. Per the germline V gene, CDR1 is MNHEY and CDR2 is SMNVEV (reference sequence). This CDR3 reads CASSPGQALHEQYF. In DNA, the CDR3 is TGTGCCAGCAGCCCGGGACAGGCCCTCCACGAGCAGTACTTC.

This clone was counted between two and nine times. The chain carries TRBV19 and TRBJ1-2, with 9 bases lining up with TRBD1. The CDR3 sequence is 15 residues long. J gave up 2 bases and V 8 bases, and 9 bases lay outside the gene matches. Germline V gene data show CDR1 as LNHDA and CDR2 as SQIVND (reference sequence). CDR3 amino acids: CASRSGTGSNYGYTF. CDR3 coding DNA: TGTGCCAGTCGCTCCGGGACAGGGTCAAACTATGGCTACACCTTC.

This chain links TRBV4-2 with TRBJ2-7; 8 nucleotides line up with TRBD2. The CDR3 is made up of 15 amino acids. Germline V gives CDR1 LGHNA, CDR2 YNFKEQ. After removal of 1 base from V and 7 bases from J, the junction contained 9 bases not matched to a gene. This chain's CDR3 is CASSQGGGPNWEQYF. The DNA for the CDR3 is TGTGCCAGCAGCCAAGGCGGGGGGCCCAACTGGGAGCAGTACTTC.

The rearrangement uses TRBV5-1 and TRBJ1-2; a possible D gene is TRBD1 (5 bases). This CDR3 is built from 13 residues. Germline CDR1 reads SGHRS; CDR2 reads YFSETQ. V was shortened by 0 bases and J by 6 bases, with 9 bases between the two germline ends. As DNA, the CDR3 is TGCGCCAGCAGCTTGGCCCCAGGGAATGGCTACACCTTC. The encoded protein is CASSLAPGNGYTF. Filled out from reference TRBV5-1 and TRBJ1-2, the complete variable domain reads KAGVTQTPRYLIKTRGQQVTLSCSPISGHRSVSWYQQTPGQGLQFLFEYFSETQRNKGNFPGRFSGRQFSNSRSEMNVSTLELGDSALYLCASSLAPGNGYTFGSGTRLTVV.

The V and J genes are TRBV12-3 or TRBV12-4 and TRBJ1-2; D might be TRBD1 (5 bases). There are 12 residues in the CDR3. V lost 6 bases and J 4 bases, leaving 9 bases between the germline ends. The chain's CDR3 is CASRGQGYGYTF. DNA for the CDR3: TGTGCCAGCAGGGGCCAGGGCTATGGCTACACCTTC.

The V gene is TRBV2, the J gene TRBJ1-4; unclear D gene. The CDR3 has 14 amino acids. V dropped 9 bases and J dropped 3 bases, with 14 bases sitting between them. Looked up from germline, CDR1 is SNHLY and CDR2 is FYNNEI. Here the CDR3 reads CARKKTQANEKLFF. CDR3 DNA sequence: TGTGCCAGAAAGAAGACACAAGCTAATGAAAAACTGTTTTTT.

The V gene is TRBV18, the J gene TRBJ1-1; D is unresolved. V was pared by 2 bases and J by 1 base, with 8 bases between. The germline V gene encodes CDR1 KGHSH and CDR2 LQKENI. There are 14 residues in the CDR3. In nucleotides, the CDR3 is TGTGCCAGCTCACCAAACAGTCAGAACACTGAAGCTTTCTTT. Amino acid sequence: CASSPNSQNTEAFF.

The V call is TRBV2, the J call TRBJ1-3, with D tentatively TRBD1 (6 bases). Trimming cost V 4 bases and J 0 bases, with 10 bases left between them. The CDR3 is 15 residues long. Per germline, CDR1 SNHLY and CDR2 FYNNEI. The CDR3: CASSVDRHSGNTIYF. In DNA form, the CDR3 reads TGTGCCAGCAGTGTTGACAGGCACTCTGGAAACACCATATATTTT. Filled out from reference TRBV2 and TRBJ1-3, the complete variable domain reads EPEVTQTPSHQVTQMGQEVILRCVPISNHLYFYWYRQILGQKVEFLVSFYNNEISEKSEIFDDQFSVERPDGSNFTLKIRSTKLEDSAMYFCASSVDRHSGNTIYFGEGSWLTVV.

This clone was observed a handful of times. The chain is built from TRBV24-1 and TRBJ1-6, with D hard to call. V was trimmed by 8 bases and J by 0 bases, leaving 19 bases between them. Germline CDR1 reads KGHDR; CDR2 reads SFDVKD. The CDR3 consists of 18 residues. CDR3 residues: CATIVQERASSYNSPLHF. In DNA form, the CDR3 reads TGTGCCACCATCGTGCAGGAACGGGCGAGCTCCTATAATTCACCCCTCCACTTT.

In this sample, this clone turned up once. The chain has TRBV6-6 and TRBJ1-5; no reliable D call. CDR3 length: 15 residues. V gave up 2 bases and J gave up 4 bases, with 12 bases separating them. Per the germline V gene, CDR1 is MNHNY and CDR2 is SVGAGI (reference sequence). The CDR3, as DNA: TGTGCCAGCAGTTACATGGACCCTTTGAATCAGCCCCAGCATTTT. It specifies CASSYMDPLNQPQHF.